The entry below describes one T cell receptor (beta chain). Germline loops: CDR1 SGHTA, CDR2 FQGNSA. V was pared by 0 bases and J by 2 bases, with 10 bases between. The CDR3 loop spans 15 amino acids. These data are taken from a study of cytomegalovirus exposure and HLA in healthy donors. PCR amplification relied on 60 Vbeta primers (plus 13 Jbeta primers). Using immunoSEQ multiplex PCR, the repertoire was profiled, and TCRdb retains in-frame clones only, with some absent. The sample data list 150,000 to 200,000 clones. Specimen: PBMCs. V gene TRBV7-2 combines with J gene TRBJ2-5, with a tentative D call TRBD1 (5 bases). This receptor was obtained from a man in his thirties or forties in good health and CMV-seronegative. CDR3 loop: CASSLAAGRQETQYF. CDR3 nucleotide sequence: TGTGCCAGCAGCTTAGCGGCAGGGCGACAAGAGACCCAGTACTTC.